These T cell receptor beta chains were read from a single sample in a study of T cell responses to AZD1222 COVID-19 vaccine. Repertoires were generated with immunoSEQ multiplex PCR, while TCRdb's copy carries only in-frame clones and drops some. The sample has 100,000 to 150,000 clones, 80% to 90% seen once; the top ten hold about 29%. Material: peripheral blood, obtained 28 days after the second AZD1222 dose. All receptors derive from an adult who received the AZD1222 COVID-19 vaccine. The CDR3 runs from the conserved cysteine through the conserved F or W. D genes are given only for firm matches. A clone size is listed for some rows: how often the clone was seen (once, few, many), or a class if it is expanded.

clone size: .; D gene: .; J gene: TRBJ2-7; V gene: TRBV7-8; CDR3 DNA: TGTGCCAGCAGCTTACCGTCCTCCTACGAGCAGTACTTC; CDR3 protein: CASSLPSSYEQYF
clone size: .; D gene: .; J gene: TRBJ2-5; V gene: TRBV5-1; CDR3 DNA: TGCGCCAGCAACCTGGACTCCGGTGGGGAGACCCAGTACTTC; CDR3 protein: CASNLDSGGETQYF
clone size: .; D gene: .; J gene: TRBJ1-2; V gene: TRBV28; CDR3 DNA: TGTGCCAGCACCCCCTTGCGGGTTGGCATAGATGGCTACACCTTC; CDR3 protein: CASTPLRVGIDGYTF
clone size: few; D gene: .; J gene: TRBJ2-1; V gene: TRBV10-1; CDR3 DNA: TGCGCCAGCAGCCATCGACGGGACACTGAGCAGTTCTTC; CDR3 protein: CASSHRRDTEQFF
clone size: .; D gene: TRBD2; J gene: TRBJ2-5; V gene: TRBV11-3; CDR3 DNA: TGTGCCAGCAGCATTAGCGGGGGGAGAGAGACCCAGTACTTC; CDR3 protein: CASSISGGRETQYF
clone size: .; D gene: TRBD1; J gene: TRBJ1-6; V gene: TRBV5-8; CDR3 DNA: TGTGCCAGCAGTCCCGGGACAGGGGGGAATTCACCCCTCCACTTT; CDR3 protein: CASSPGTGGNSPLHF
clone size: .; D gene: TRBD1; J gene: TRBJ2-7; V gene: TRBV3-1/TRBV3-2; CDR3 DNA: TGTGCCAGCAGCCAGGTGACAGGGCCGGGCGAGCAGTACTTC; CDR3 protein: CASSQVTGPGEQYF
clone size: .; D gene: .; J gene: TRBJ1-2; V gene: TRBV6-5; CDR3 DNA: TGTGCCAGCTCAAGCCAACAGCCTCGGGTCTATGGCTACACCTTC; CDR3 protein: CASSSQQPRVYGYTF
clone size: .; D gene: .; J gene: TRBJ2-7; V gene: TRBV10-1; CDR3 DNA: TGCGCCAGTTCAGAGGCGATCTCCTACGAGCAGTACTTC; CDR3 protein: CASSEAISYEQYF
clone size: .; D gene: TRBD1; J gene: TRBJ2-5; V gene: TRBV4-1; CDR3 DNA: TGCGCCAGCAGCCAAGTCGCCGGACAGGGTGTACAAGAGACCCAGTACTTC; CDR3 protein: CASSQVAGQGVQETQYF
clone size: .; D gene: .; J gene: TRBJ1-1; V gene: TRBV18; CDR3 DNA: TGTGCCAGCTCTTCCCTCAGGGGCACTATGATGAACACTGAAGCTTTCTTT; CDR3 protein: CASSSLRGTMMNTEAFF
clone size: .; D gene: .; J gene: TRBJ2-7; V gene: TRBV7-8; CDR3 DNA: TGTGCCAGCACCCCGCGGCAGGTTCCCTTCGAGCAGTACTTC; CDR3 protein: CASTPRQVPFEQYF
clone size: .; D gene: .; J gene: TRBJ2-6; V gene: TRBV5-1; CDR3 DNA: TGCGCCAGCAGCTTCGATGGGGCCAACGTCCTGACTTTC; CDR3 protein: CASSFDGANVLTF
clone size: .; D gene: .; J gene: TRBJ2-2; V gene: TRBV27; CDR3 DNA: TGTGCCAGCAGTTTCCAGACGGCGAACACCGGGGAGCTGTTTTTT; CDR3 protein: CASSFQTANTGELFF
clone size: .; D gene: .; J gene: TRBJ2-2; V gene: TRBV7-3; CDR3 DNA: TGTGCCAGCAGCCGCGGAGGGACCAAGAACACCGGGGAGCTGTTTTTT; CDR3 protein: CASSRGGTKNTGELFF
clone size: .; D gene: .; J gene: TRBJ1-1; V gene: TRBV10-2; CDR3 DNA: TGCGCCAGCAGTGCGGGGTGGGCTGAAGCTTTCTTT; CDR3 protein: CASSAGWAEAFF
clone size: .; D gene: .; J gene: TRBJ1-6; V gene: TRBV10-1; CDR3 DNA: TGCGCCAGCAGCGCAGGGTTTAATTCACCCCTCCACTTT; CDR3 protein: CASSAGFNSPLHF
clone size: .; D gene: TRBD1; J gene: TRBJ2-3; V gene: TRBV6-4; CDR3 DNA: TGTGCCAGCAGCCAAAATGCCGGGACAGGGGCAGATACGCAGTATTTT; CDR3 protein: CASSQNAGTGADTQYF
clone size: .; D gene: .; J gene: TRBJ1-5; V gene: TRBV11-2; CDR3 DNA: TGTGCCAGCAGCTTAAACGGGGATAGCAATCAGCCCCAGCATTTT; CDR3 protein: CASSLNGDSNQPQHF
clone size: .; D gene: .; J gene: TRBJ2-7; V gene: TRBV29-1; CDR3 DNA: TGCAGCGTTGAAGATCGGGCAGGGGCCTATGACGAGCAGTACTTC; CDR3 protein: CSVEDRAGAYDEQYF
clone size: .; D gene: TRBD2; J gene: TRBJ2-7; V gene: TRBV25-1; CDR3 DNA: TGTGCCAGCGGGGGGGACTTAACCTACGAGCAGTACTTC; CDR3 protein: CASGGDLTYEQYF
clone size: .; D gene: TRBD1; J gene: TRBJ2-7; V gene: TRBV5-1; CDR3 DNA: TGCGCCAGCAGCTTGGGGGGACAGGGAATCTACGAGCAGTACTTC; CDR3 protein: CASSLGGQGIYEQYF
clone size: few; D gene: .; J gene: TRBJ1-2; V gene: TRBV5-1; CDR3 DNA: TGCGCCAGCAGCTTGACAGTTAACTATGGCTACACCTTC; CDR3 protein: CASSLTVNYGYTF
clone size: .; D gene: TRBD1; J gene: TRBJ1-2; V gene: TRBV12-3/TRBV12-4; CDR3 DNA: TGTGCCTCGACAGGGACCTTCTATGGCTACACCTTC; CDR3 protein: CASTGTFYGYTF
clone size: .; D gene: .; J gene: TRBJ1-2; V gene: TRBV27; CDR3 DNA: TGTGCCAGCAGTTTATATTTCGGGTGGGTGGGTGGCTACACCTTC; CDR3 protein: CASSLYFGWVGGYTF
clone size: .; D gene: TRBD1; J gene: TRBJ1-4; V gene: TRBV5-6; CDR3 DNA: TGTGCCAGCAGCTTGGTGGGGGAGACAGGGGTTGAAAAACTGTTTTTT; CDR3 protein: CASSLVGETGVEKLFF
clone size: .; D gene: .; J gene: TRBJ1-5; V gene: TRBV19; CDR3 DNA: TGTGCCAGCTCTCCGGGACCTGGGGGTCAGCCCCAGCATTTT; CDR3 protein: CASSPGPGGQPQHF
clone size: .; D gene: .; J gene: TRBJ2-2; V gene: TRBV16; CDR3 DNA: TGTGCCAGCAGCCAATCGGGGGTCGGGGAGCTGTTTTTT; CDR3 protein: CASSQSGVGELFF
clone size: .; D gene: .; J gene: TRBJ1-6; V gene: TRBV7-2; CDR3 DNA: TGTGCCAGCAGCCCCCTTGGAGGAGCGAATTCACCCCTCCACTTT; CDR3 protein: CASSPLGGANSPLHF
clone size: .; D gene: .; J gene: TRBJ2-1; V gene: TRBV4-3; CDR3 DNA: TGCGCCAGCAGCCAAGAGAGTCGCGCGGGGGAGCAGTTCTTC; CDR3 protein: CASSQESRAGEQFF
clone size: .; D gene: TRBD1; J gene: TRBJ1-1; V gene: TRBV30; CDR3 DNA: TGTGCCTGGAGTGTCACAGGGGGCGGGCAAGCTTTCTTT; CDR3 protein: CAWSVTGGGQAFF
clone size: .; D gene: .; J gene: TRBJ1-1; V gene: TRBV11-2; CDR3 DNA: TGTGCCAGCAGCCCCCCGGGTAGGCCCTACACTGAAGCTTTCTTT; CDR3 protein: CASSPPGRPYTEAFF
clone size: .; D gene: .; J gene: TRBJ1-6; V gene: TRBV9; CDR3 DNA: TGTGCCAGCAGCGTAGATGGGGTGAATTCACCCCTCCACTTT; CDR3 protein: CASSVDGVNSPLHF
clone size: .; D gene: .; J gene: TRBJ1-5; V gene: TRBV19; CDR3 DNA: TGTGCCAGTAGGAGGTCATTTGGCAATCAGCCCCAGCATTTT; CDR3 protein: CASRRSFGNQPQHF
clone size: .; D gene: .; J gene: TRBJ1-1; V gene: TRBV5-8; CDR3 DNA: TGTGCCAGCAGCTTAACATTGACGGGACGCACTGAAGCTTTCTTT; CDR3 protein: CASSLTLTGRTEAFF
clone size: .; D gene: .; J gene: TRBJ2-5; V gene: TRBV5-4; CDR3 DNA: TGTGCCAGCAGCTTGATTGGCAGCCAAGAGACCCAGTACTTC; CDR3 protein: CASSLIGSQETQYF
clone size: few; D gene: TRBD1; J gene: TRBJ2-2; V gene: TRBV11-3; CDR3 DNA: TGTGCCAGCAGCGCTACAGGGGTTGAAACCGGGGAGCTGTTTTTT; CDR3 protein: CASSATGVETGELFF
clone size: .; D gene: .; J gene: TRBJ1-2; V gene: TRBV4-2; CDR3 DNA: TGTGCCAGCAGCCAAGAGTGGGGGAGTATGGGTGGCTACACCTTC; CDR3 protein: CASSQEWGSMGGYTF
clone size: .; D gene: .; J gene: TRBJ1-2; V gene: TRBV3-1/TRBV3-2; CDR3 DNA: TGTGCCAGCAGCCAAGACGGCCGGTTAAACTATGGCTACACCTTC; CDR3 protein: CASSQDGRLNYGYTF
clone size: .; D gene: .; J gene: TRBJ1-5; V gene: TRBV18; CDR3 DNA: TGTGCCAGCTCACCGCAGTCCAATCAGCCCCAGCATTTT; CDR3 protein: CASSPQSNQPQHF
clone size: .; D gene: .; J gene: TRBJ1-6; V gene: TRBV6-5; CDR3 DNA: TGTGCCAGCAGCAGGGGCCGGGGTAATTCACCCCTCCACTTT; CDR3 protein: CASSRGRGNSPLHF
clone size: .; D gene: .; J gene: TRBJ1-1; V gene: TRBV7-8; CDR3 DNA: TGTGCCAGCAGCTTAGACGAGTTTAGGAACACTGAAGCTTTCTTT; CDR3 protein: CASSLDEFRNTEAFF
clone size: .; D gene: .; J gene: TRBJ2-3; V gene: TRBV12-3/TRBV12-4; CDR3 DNA: TGTGCCAGCAGTAACAGGGTGGACACGCAGTATTTT; CDR3 protein: CASSNRVDTQYF
clone size: .; D gene: .; J gene: TRBJ1-5; V gene: TRBV28; CDR3 DNA: TGTGCCAGCAGTTTAAGTGGTCAGCCTTCCCAGCCCCAGCATTTT; CDR3 protein: CASSLSGQPSQPQHF
clone size: once; D gene: .; J gene: TRBJ2-7; V gene: TRBV5-6; CDR3 DNA: TGTGCCAGCAGTCCGGGACAACACTACGAGCAGTACTTC; CDR3 protein: CASSPGQHYEQYF
clone size: .; D gene: .; J gene: TRBJ1-6; V gene: TRBV27; CDR3 DNA: TGTGCCAGCAGTTTACTGATCAGCTCCTATAATTCACCCCTCCACTTT; CDR3 protein: CASSLLISSYNSPLHF
clone size: .; D gene: .; J gene: TRBJ1-5; V gene: TRBV15; CDR3 DNA: TGTGCCACCAGGGGAGGGGGCAATCAGCCCCAGCATTTT; CDR3 protein: CATRGGGNQPQHF
clone size: .; D gene: .; J gene: TRBJ1-1; V gene: TRBV15; CDR3 DNA: TGTGCCACCAGGAGAGGGGGGGAAAACACTGAAGCTTTCTTT; CDR3 protein: CATRRGGENTEAFF
clone size: .; D gene: TRBD1; J gene: TRBJ1-2; V gene: TRBV19; CDR3 DNA: TGTGCCAGTAGTAAGGGACAGGGTTATGGCTACACCTTC; CDR3 protein: CASSKGQGYGYTF
clone size: .; D gene: .; J gene: TRBJ1-2; V gene: TRBV4-2; CDR3 DNA: TGTGCCAGCAGCCAACCCGAGGCATACTATGGCTACACCTTC; CDR3 protein: CASSQPEAYYGYTF
clone size: .; D gene: .; J gene: TRBJ2-3; V gene: TRBV7-2; CDR3 DNA: TGTGCCAGCAGCTTAGCGGGGGGGCCCACAGATACGCAGTATTTT; CDR3 protein: CASSLAGGPTDTQYF
clone size: .; D gene: TRBD1; J gene: TRBJ1-1; V gene: TRBV7-2; CDR3 DNA: TGTGCCAGCAGCTTAGCGATGGGACAGGGGGACACTGAAGCTTTCTTT; CDR3 protein: CASSLAMGQGDTEAFF
clone size: .; D gene: TRBD1; J gene: TRBJ2-7; V gene: TRBV4-1; CDR3 DNA: TGCGCCAGCAGCCAAGAGGACAGGGTGCCCTACGAGCAGTACTTC; CDR3 protein: CASSQEDRVPYEQYF
clone size: .; D gene: TRBD1; J gene: TRBJ1-2; V gene: TRBV6-2/TRBV6-3; CDR3 DNA: TGTGCCAGCAGTCGTGACAGGGGGCTGTATGGCTACACCTTC; CDR3 protein: CASSRDRGLYGYTF
clone size: .; D gene: TRBD2; J gene: TRBJ2-5; V gene: TRBV5-1; CDR3 DNA: TGCGCCAGCAGCACCGCCAGCGGCGGGGGGTACCAAGAGACCCAGTACTTC; CDR3 protein: CASSTASGGGYQETQYF
clone size: .; D gene: .; J gene: TRBJ2-1; V gene: TRBV14; CDR3 DNA: TGTGCCAGCAGCCAAGATTCCGGTTTTGGCTACAATGAGCAGTTCTTC; CDR3 protein: CASSQDSGFGYNEQFF
clone size: .; D gene: .; J gene: TRBJ1-3; V gene: TRBV10-1; CDR3 DNA: TGCGCCAGCAGTCCATCTAAGGATGGAAACACCATATATTTT; CDR3 protein: CASSPSKDGNTIYF
clone size: few; D gene: .; J gene: TRBJ2-5; V gene: TRBV12-5; CDR3 DNA: TGTGCTAGTGGTTTGGCTGACAGTGCCCTTGGAGAGACCCAGTACTTC; CDR3 protein: CASGLADSALGETQYF
clone size: .; D gene: TRBD2; J gene: TRBJ2-2; V gene: TRBV2; CDR3 DNA: TGTGCCAGCAGAGGGACTAGCGGGGCCACCGGGGAGCTGTTTTTT; CDR3 protein: CASRGTSGATGELFF
clone size: .; D gene: .; J gene: TRBJ2-1; V gene: TRBV7-2; CDR3 DNA: TGTGCCAGCAGCTTAGATGGGGACGGGCTCAATGAGCAGTTCTTC; CDR3 protein: CASSLDGDGLNEQFF